The 9 T cell receptor beta chains reported below all come from one sample, sequenced in a study of blood T cell repertoires in COVID-19 (dated by TCRdb to 2020 to 2022). The protocol used for the library was the immunoSEQ multiplex PCR assay. This immuneACCESS table, as held by TCRdb, lists in-frame sequences with V and J called but not all clones. Of the missing ones, under half trace to an unresolved V gene in checked studies; the others have no known cause. A total of under 400,000 clones appear in this sample, almost 90% of them only once. Together, the top ten hold approximately 1% of the sample. The specimen sequenced was PBMCs or T cells enriched from blood (not recorded which). The source is a woman between 25 and 40 years old who had been exposed to COVID-19.

The V call is TRBV29-1, the J call TRBJ2-5, with 12 bases fitting TRBD2. CDR1 is SQVTM, CDR2 ANQGSEA, per germline. The CDR3 covers 15 residues. With V trimmed by 7 bases and J by 3 bases, 9 bases remained unmatched. This CDR3 reads CSGSGLAGTEETQYF. CDR3 DNA sequence: TGCAGCGGGAGCGGACTAGCGGGAACAGAAGAGACCCAGTACTTC.

This clone has only one observation. The chain is built from TRBV30 and TRBJ1-5; possibly TRBD1 for D (5 bases). Germline lookup yields CDR1 GTSNPN and CDR2 SVGIG (reference sequence). This CDR3 contains 15 residues. Trimming stripped 1 base from V and 1 base from J, with 11 bases between. The CDR3 DNA reads TGTGCCTGGAGTGAAGGGGTGGGAAGCAATCAGCCCCAGCATTTT. This sequence encodes CAWSEGVGSNQPQHF.

The genes are TRBV18 and TRBJ2-7, with D perhaps TRBD2 (6 bases). V was cut by 3 bases and J by 4 bases, with 7 bases left in between. From germline, CDR1 is KGHSH and CDR2 LQKENI. The CDR3 runs 12 residues. This CDR3 is CASSPEGYEQYF. Written as DNA, the CDR3 is TGTGCCAGCTCACCGGAGGGGTACGAGCAGTACTTC.

The V call is TRBV19, the J call TRBJ2-1; TRBD2 matches at 8 bases. V was pared by 3 bases and J by 2 bases, with 6 bases of the junction left unmatched. The CDR3 has 16 amino acids. CDR1 and CDR2 from the germline V gene are LNHDA and SQIVND (reference sequence). This chain's CDR3 is CASSMGSGGTYNEQFF. CDR3 DNA: TGTGCCAGTAGTATGGGGTCGGGGGGGACCTACAATGAGCAGTTCTTC.

The chain recombines TRBV11-3 with TRBJ2-3, with TRBD2 matching 8 bases. The CDR3 has 19 residues. CDR1 and CDR2 from the germline V gene are SGHNT and YENEEA. The trim removed 1 base at V and 2 bases at J, leaving 14 bases unmatched. The chain's CDR3 is CASSLVDQSGSRFTDTQYF. CDR3 bases: TGTGCCAGCAGCTTAGTCGACCAGAGCGGGAGTCGGTTCACAGATACGCAGTATTTT.

The chain carries TRBV28 and TRBJ2-7; the D is unclear. The germline V gene has CDR1 MDHEN and CDR2 SYDVKM. The CDR3 totals 14 residues. The V gene lost 2 bases and the J gene lost 2 bases, with 10 bases spanning the gap. CDR3 sequence: CASSLLGRTYEQYF. CDR3 coding DNA: TGTGCCAGCAGTTTACTGGGCAGAACCTACGAGCAGTACTTC.

The V and J genes are TRBV7-2 and TRBJ2-1, with D perhaps matching TRBD2 (6 bases). The CDR3 extends over 12 amino acids. Trimming took 5 bases from V and 8 from J, leaving 10 bases between them. The germline gives CDR1 SGHTA, CDR2 FQGNSA. For the CDR3, the DNA is TGTGCCAGCAGCCGGGAGTGGGATGAGCAGTTCTTC. Protein product: CASSREWDEQFF.

The V and J genes are TRBV28 and TRBJ1-1; TRBD1 is a possible D gene (5 bases). V was shortened by 7 bases and J by 8 bases, with 8 bases between the two germline ends. The CDR3 is 10 amino acids. CDR1 is MDHEN and CDR2 is SYDVKM in the germline V gene. CDR3 sequence (DNA): TGTGCCAGCAAGGGGTTCGAAGCTTTCTTT. This sequence encodes CASKGFEAFF.

This chain links TRBV25-1 with TRBJ2-1; 11 nucleotides match TRBD2. CDR3 size: 16 residues. Germline CDR1 reads MGHDK; CDR2 reads SYGVNS. V gave up 1 base and J gave up 8 bases; unmatched junction bases: 7. CDR3 amino acids: CASSEWELAGDDEQFF. DNA for the CDR3: TGTGCCAGCAGTGAATGGGAACTAGCGGGAGATGATGAGCAGTTCTTC.